This paragraph reports one TCR beta chain. Its specificity is not known. The entry originates in a study of T cells expressing NK-cell markers. Background on the study: The authors derived TCR beta repertoires from sorted CD3+CD56+NKG2C+, CD3+CD56+NKG2C- and CD3+CD56-NKG2C+ T cells. Eight donors were sequenced, seven testing HCMV-seropositive and one testing seronegative. Study findings and constraints: The same clonotypes also predominated in the CD3+CD56-NKG2C+ fraction of a handful of donors.

TCRdb reworked the 5' RACE reads into one entry per CDR3 protein, no DNA. This sample's table has 200,000 to 300,000 distinct CDR3 sequences. Per the germline V gene, CDR1 is DFQATT and CDR2 is SNEGSKA (reference sequence). CDR3 length equals 14 residues. The material sequenced was blood T cells: a sorted CD56 or NKG2C T cell subset, CD4+ or CD8+ T cells, or bulk PBMC T cells (not recorded which). The source is a woman between 18 and 69 years old in good health. The chain employs TRBV20-1 and TRBJ2-3; there is no DNA to check the TCRdb D call of TRBD2. The CDR3 protein is CSAKGGGATDTQYF.